A single sample gave rise to the 16 T cell receptor beta chains below, sequenced in a study of T cell responses to AZD1222 COVID-19 vaccine. Profiled with immunoSEQ multiplex PCR; TCRdb holds only in-frame clones, not every one. The sample lists fewer than 120,000 clones; around nine tenths were seen once. This material consisted of peripheral blood, taken 28 days after the second AZD1222 dose. These receptor sequences come from an adult who received the AZD1222 COVID-19 vaccine.

In DNA, the CDR3 is TGCGCCAGCAGCTTATTGAGTCAAGACACTGAAGCTTTCTTT. It translates to CASSLLSQDTEAFF. This sequence joins TRBV5-1 and TRBJ1-1; D not resolved. The CDR3 is 14 amino acids. Between the trimmed V and J ends, which lost 2 bases and 3 bases, there was a span of 11 bases. Germline assignment: CDR1 SGHRS and CDR2 YFSETQ.

This clone was counted once. The V and J genes are TRBV5-4 and TRBJ1-2; no clear D gene. Deletions cut 0 bases from V and 2 bases from J, with 11 bases between. CDR1 and CDR2 from the germline V gene are SGHNT and YYREEE (reference sequence). This CDR3 is 15 amino acids long. This chain's CDR3 is CASSLVGKTNYGYTF. The CDR3 bases are TGTGCCAGCAGCTTGGTAGGGAAGACCAACTATGGCTACACCTTC.

The chain is built from TRBV7-9 and TRBJ1-2; possibly TRBD1 for D (5 bases). Germline CDR1 reads SEHNR; CDR2 reads FQNEAQ (reference sequence). This CDR3 has 12 amino acids. V was clipped by 2 bases and J by 6 bases, with 7 bases between them. The CDR3 loop reads CASSLRGDGYTF. CDR3 in DNA: TGTGCCAGCAGCTTACGAGGGGATGGCTACACCTTC.

The genes are TRBV28 and TRBJ1-6; 8 nucleotides agree with TRBD1. The J segment lost 7 bases and the V segment lost 6 bases, leaving 5 bases of the junction unmatched. This CDR3 contains 14 residues. Looked up from germline, CDR1 is MDHEN and CDR2 is SYDVKM. The CDR3 region is CASRPGGSNSPLHF. CDR3 nucleotide sequence: TGTGCCAGCAGGCCAGGGGGCTCGAATTCACCCCTCCACTTT.

This clone was observed a few times. J is TRBJ1-2 and V is TRBV5-4; 7 nucleotides match TRBD1. Losses at the gene ends were 4 bases for V and 4 bases for J; bases not matched to a gene: 16. Germline V gives CDR1 SGHNT, CDR2 YYREEE (reference sequence). The CDR3 runs 17 residues. CDR3 in amino acids: CASSPGGAGQRSYGYTF. The CDR3 nucleotides are TGTGCCAGCAGCCCCGGGGGAGCGGGACAGCGTAGCTATGGCTACACCTTC.

This sequence joins TRBV24-1 and TRBJ2-3, with 9 bases that match TRBD2. Germline lookup yields CDR1 KGHDR and CDR2 SFDVKD. CDR3 length: 16 amino acids. Trimming at V came to 4 bases and at J to 4 bases, leaving 8 bases not matched to a gene. CDR3: CATSDPTSGSADTQYF. For the CDR3, the DNA is TGTGCCACCAGTGACCCTACTAGCGGGTCCGCAGATACGCAGTATTTT.

The genes are TRBV28 and TRBJ1-4; TRBD1 agrees at 10 bases. Per germline, CDR1 MDHEN and CDR2 SYDVKM. Germline trimming cut 8 bases from V and 9 bases from J; bases unmatched to any gene: 12. This CDR3 is built from 15 residues. CDR3 in amino acids: CASSLPDRGAKKLFF. The DNA of the CDR3 is TGTGCCAGCTCTCTCCCGGACAGGGGGGCGAAAAAACTGTTTTTT.

The chain recombines TRBV18 with TRBJ2-1; possibly TRBD2 for D (6 bases). Per germline, CDR1 KGHSH and CDR2 LQKENI. The CDR3 consists of 15 residues. V was trimmed by 2 bases and J by 3 bases, leaving 11 bases between them. This CDR3 reads CASSPLRGFYNEQFF. The CDR3 DNA follows: TGTGCCAGCTCACCATTGCGGGGATTCTACAATGAGCAGTTCTTC.

J is TRBJ2-3 and V is TRBV9; tentatively, D is TRBD1 or TRBD2 (5 bases each). Germline V gene sequence: CDR1 SGDLS, CDR2 YYNGEE. The germline V and J ends were trimmed by 0 bases and 6 bases, with 17 bases remaining between them. This CDR3 has 16 amino acids. The chain's CDR3 is CASSVVGTITLDTQYF. The CDR3 region has the DNA TGTGCCAGCAGCGTAGTTGGGACCATAACCCTGGATACGCAGTATTTT.

This chain uses TRBV6-5 with TRBJ1-2; TRBD1 aligns across 10 bases. The ends lost 2 bases at V and 6 bases at J; junction bases unmatched: 3. This CDR3 comprises 14 residues. Per the germline V gene, CDR1 is MNHEY and CDR2 is SVGAGI. Here the CDR3 DNA reads TGTGCCAGCAGTTACCGACAGGGGGCCGATGGCTACACCTTC. The encoded protein is CASSYRQGADGYTF.

This sequence joins TRBV18 and TRBJ1-2, with 11 bases matching TRBD1. There are 14 residues in the CDR3. Germline V gene data show CDR1 as KGHSH and CDR2 as LQKENI. J lost 3 bases, V lost 4 bases, and 1 base had no gene match. The CDR3 DNA is TGTGCCAGCTCACGGACAGGGGGCTACTATGGCTACACCTTC. Translated: CASSRTGGYYGYTF.

The rearrangement links TRBV30 to TRBJ2-2, with D uncertain. Looked up from germline, CDR1 is GTSNPN and CDR2 is SVGIG (reference sequence). V was pared by 0 bases and J by 4 bases, with 9 bases between. The CDR3 runs 14 residues. The CDR3 here is CAWSVNLATGELFF. The DNA for the CDR3 is TGTGCCTGGAGTGTAAACTTAGCCACCGGGGAGCTGTTTTTT.

In its sample, this clone ranks as large (0.1 to 1%). J is TRBJ1-2 and V is TRBV12-3 or TRBV12-4; possible D gene TRBD1, 5 bases. Trimming took off 8 bases at V and 7 bases at J, with 14 bases between the two ends. This CDR3 contains 12 residues. CDR3 protein: CASGKGPLGYTF. CDR3 coding DNA: TGTGCCAGCGGTAAGGGGCCACTTGGCTACACCTTC.

This chain joins TRBV7-8 and TRBJ1-6; D is undetermined. CDR3 length: 13 residues. V lost 5 bases and J 9 bases, leaving 11 bases between the germline ends. Germline-derived CDR1 and CDR2 are SGHVS and FQNEAQ. The CDR3 region has the DNA TGTGCCAGCAGCCCTGGCGGGAGTTCACCCCTCCACTTT. Its protein product is CASSPGGSSPLHF.

The chain carries TRBV5-1 and TRBJ2-2, with 7 bases fitting TRBD1. This CDR3 is built from 16 residues. Unmatched junction bases numbered 5, after V lost 3 bases and J lost 0 bases. The germline CDR1 and CDR2 sequences are SGHRS and YFSETQ. The CDR3 DNA is TGCGCCAGCAGCTCATACAGGGGACCGAACACCGGGGAGCTGTTTTTT. Its protein is CASSSYRGPNTGELFF.

The rearrangement uses TRBV6-5 and TRBJ1-1; TRBD1 might be the D (5 bases). Trimming removed 2 bases from V and 8 bases from J, with 12 bases in between. The CDR3 totals 13 residues. Germline-derived CDR1 and CDR2 are MNHEY and SVGAGI. The chain's CDR3 is CASSYGQGGEAFF. The CDR3 DNA reads TGTGCCAGCAGTTACGGGCAGGGAGGCGAAGCTTTCTTT.